Included here is one TCR beta chain sequence, with context. Its antigen is unknown. This entry belongs to a study of cytomegalovirus exposure and HLA in healthy donors. General study points: Most TCR sequences were rare, but some public TCRs occurred in many donors. Serostatus for CMV was the only available immune exposure information. It was 160 or so TCR beta chains that were listed as cytomegalovirus-associated.

PCR employed 60 Vbeta and 13 Jbeta primers. The assay was immunoSEQ multiplex PCR, and TCRdb's table has in-frame clones only and misses some. The sample has around 210,000 clones, and its top ten clones hold less than 1%. The sequence came from a woman between 25 and 40 years old in good health and CMV-seropositive. Sequenced input: PBMCs.

CDR3 in DNA: TGTGCCAGCAGTCCGGGACTAGCCGGGGAGCTGTTTTTT. It specifies CASSPGLAGELFF. The chain recombines TRBV6-5 with TRBJ2-2; 8 bases fit TRBD2. V was clipped by 5 bases and J by 6 bases; unmatched bases: 2. CDR1 MNHEY and CDR2 SVGAGI come from the germline V gene. The CDR3 loop spans 13 amino acids.